Listed here is a single T cell receptor beta chain. The data are from a study of CD8 T cells in Susac syndrome. Study context: Among sequenced Susac syndrome patients, more than five had active disease and eight were in remission. Treatment at blood withdrawal was none, corticosteroids, or intravenous immunoglobulin alone in Susac syndrome patients.

RNA totalling about 0.5 to 1 ug underwent reverse transcription with random hexamers. Coverage of TCR beta CDR3 amplification by immunoSEQ multiplex PCR extended to 54 Vbeta and 13 Jbeta. MiXCR, run by TCRdb on the immunoSEQ multiplex PCR reads, gives a single entry per CDR3 protein. The sample comprises hundreds of thousands of distinct CDR3 sequences, 90% to 96% of which are singletons, and less than 0.11% rests with the top ten. The length of the CDR3 is 15 residues. In germline, CDR1 is SEHNR, CDR2 FQNEAQ (reference sequence). The trim removed 5 bases at V and 4 bases at J, leaving 7 bases unmatched.

This receptor was obtained from a human donor with Susac syndrome. The chain is built from TRBV7-9 and TRBJ2-4, with TRBD2 identical over 8 bases. The sample comprised CD4+ T cells from PBMCs. The CDR3 DNA follows: TGTGCCAGCAGCCAAAGCGGGGGAAAAAAAAACATTCAGTACTTC. Its translation is CASSQSGGKKNIQYF.